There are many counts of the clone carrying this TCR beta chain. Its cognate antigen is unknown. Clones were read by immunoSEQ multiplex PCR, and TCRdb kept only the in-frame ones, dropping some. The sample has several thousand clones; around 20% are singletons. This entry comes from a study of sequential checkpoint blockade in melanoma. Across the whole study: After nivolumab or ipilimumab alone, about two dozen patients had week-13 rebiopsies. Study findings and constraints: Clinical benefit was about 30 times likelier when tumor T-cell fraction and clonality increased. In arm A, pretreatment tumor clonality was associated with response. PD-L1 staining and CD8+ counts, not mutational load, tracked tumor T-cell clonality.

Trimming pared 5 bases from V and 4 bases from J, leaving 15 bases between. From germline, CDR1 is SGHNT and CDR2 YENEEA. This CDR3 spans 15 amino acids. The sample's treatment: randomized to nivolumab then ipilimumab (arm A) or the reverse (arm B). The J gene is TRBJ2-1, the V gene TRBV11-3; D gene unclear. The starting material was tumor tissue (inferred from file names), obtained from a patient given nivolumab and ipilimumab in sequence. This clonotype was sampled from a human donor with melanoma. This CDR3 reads CASSPGTLRYNEQFF. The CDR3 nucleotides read TGTGCCAGCAGCCCAGGTACTTTGAGGTACAATGAGCAGTTCTTC.